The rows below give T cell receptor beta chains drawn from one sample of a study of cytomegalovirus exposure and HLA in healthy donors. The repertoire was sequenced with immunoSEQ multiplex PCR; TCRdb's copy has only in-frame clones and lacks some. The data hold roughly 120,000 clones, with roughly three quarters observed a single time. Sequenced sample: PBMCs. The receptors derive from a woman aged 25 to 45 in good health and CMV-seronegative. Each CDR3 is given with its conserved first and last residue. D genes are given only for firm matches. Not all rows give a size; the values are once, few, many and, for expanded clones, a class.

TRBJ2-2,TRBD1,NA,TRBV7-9,TGTGCCAGCAGCTTAGCAATACAGGGGTCGAACACCGGGGAGCTGTTTTTT,CASSLAIQGSNTGELFF
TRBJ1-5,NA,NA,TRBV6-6,TGTGCCAGCACAGAGGGACAATTTAGCAATCAGCCCCAGCATTTT,CASTEGQFSNQPQHF
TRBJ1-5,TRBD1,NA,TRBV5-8,TGTGCCAGCAGCCGTGACAGGGGAGTTCAGCCCCAGCATTTT,CASSRDRGVQPQHF
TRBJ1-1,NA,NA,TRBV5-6,TGTGCCAGCAGTTTGGCCCGAGGGCTGCGGACGGAGAACACTGAAGCTTTCTTT,CASSLARGLRTENTEAFF
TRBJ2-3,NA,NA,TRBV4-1,TGCGCCAGCCAAGCTATAATCCGGGGGAGCACAGATACGCAGTATTTT,CASQAIIRGSTDTQYF
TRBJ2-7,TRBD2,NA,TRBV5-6,TGTGCCAGCAGCTTGGGCCTAGCGGGAGTCGAGCAGTACTTC,CASSLGLAGVEQYF
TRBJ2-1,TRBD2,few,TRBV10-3,TGTGCCATTTCTAGCGGGAGTGAGGACAATGAGCAGTTCTTC,CAISSGSEDNEQFF
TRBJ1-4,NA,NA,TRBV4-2,TGTGCCAGCAGCCAGCGGAGCCGAGGCAGCGCGCTGTTTTTT,CASSQRSRGSALFF
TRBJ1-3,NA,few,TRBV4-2,TGTGCCAGCAGCCAAGAGGGTTCGGGGTCGACTAGAAACACCATATATTTT,CASSQEGSGSTRNTIYF
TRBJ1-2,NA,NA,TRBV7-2,TGTGCCAGCAGCTTAGACGCACAAGGGGCGGAAGGCTACACCTTC,CASSLDAQGAEGYTF
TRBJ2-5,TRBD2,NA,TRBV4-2,TGTGCCAGCAGCCAAACGACTAGCGGGGTCCAAGAGACCCAGTACTTC,CASSQTTSGVQETQYF
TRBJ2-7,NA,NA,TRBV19,TGTGCCAGTAGTATAGGACAGGCCTACGAGCAGTACTTC,CASSIGQAYEQYF
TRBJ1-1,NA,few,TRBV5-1,TGCGCCAGCAGCTTGGGGTGGCGGGGTGGCACTGAAGCTTTCTTT,CASSLGWRGGTEAFF
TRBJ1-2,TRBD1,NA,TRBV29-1,TGCAGCGTTGACGGTCCGAGGACAGGGGGCGGCTATGGCTACACCTTC,CSVDGPRTGGGYGYTF
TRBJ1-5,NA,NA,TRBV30,TGTGCCTGGAGTGTTAAGCGAGGTAGCAATCAGCCCCAGCATTTT,CAWSVKRGSNQPQHF
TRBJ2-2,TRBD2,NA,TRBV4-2,TGTGCCAGCAGCCAACTAGCGGGAGAGCACACCGGGGAGCTGTTTTTT,CASSQLAGEHTGELFF
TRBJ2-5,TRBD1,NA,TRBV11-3,TGTGCCAGCAGCGACAGGGTACAAGAGACCCAGTACTTC,CASSDRVQETQYF
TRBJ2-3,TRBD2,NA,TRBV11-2,TGTGCCAGCAGCCTGTTAGCGGGCGAGACCGGCACAGATACGCAGTATTTT,CASSLLAGETGTDTQYF
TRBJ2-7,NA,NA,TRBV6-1,TGTGCCAGCAAATTAGAGACAGGAGGCTCCTACGAGCAGTACTTC,CASKLETGGSYEQYF
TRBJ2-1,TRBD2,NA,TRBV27,TGTGCCAGCAGTTCCCAAGGGACTAGCGGGAGCCATGAGCAGTTCTTC,CASSSQGTSGSHEQFF
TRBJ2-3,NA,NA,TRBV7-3,TGTGCCAGCAGCACAGCGGACGGTAATACGCAGTATTTT,CASSTADGNTQYF
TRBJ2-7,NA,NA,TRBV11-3,TGTGCCAGCAGCTCCCCTCCGACAGTCCGCGCCGAGCAGTACTTC,CASSSPPTVRAEQYF
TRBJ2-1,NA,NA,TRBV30,TGTGCCTGGGGGACATCGAGCTCCTACAATGAGCAGTTCTTC,CAWGTSSSYNEQFF
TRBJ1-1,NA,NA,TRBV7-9,TGTGCCAGCAGCCTTCCCAGGGGTACTGAAGCTTTCTTT,CASSLPRGTEAFF
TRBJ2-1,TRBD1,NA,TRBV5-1,TGCGCCAGCAGCCCCCGCCGGGACAGGGTACACAATGAGCAGTTCTTC,CASSPRRDRVHNEQFF
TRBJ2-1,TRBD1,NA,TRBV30,TGTGCCTGCTACCGGGACAGAGGGGACGTTGAGCAGTTCTTC,CACYRDRGDVEQFF
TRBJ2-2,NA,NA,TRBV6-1,TGTGCCAGCCGCATGATTCGGACCGGGGAGCTGTTTTTT,CASRMIRTGELFF
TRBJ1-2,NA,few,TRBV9,TGTGCCAGCAGCCCCGAGCCTGTTATTAACTATGGCTACACCTTC,CASSPEPVINYGYTF
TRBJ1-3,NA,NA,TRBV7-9,TGTGCCAGCAGCTTAGCGCTACCGGGGACTGGAAACACCATATATTTT,CASSLALPGTGNTIYF
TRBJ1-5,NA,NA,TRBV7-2,TGTGCCAGCAGCTCGACGACAGTTAATCAGCCCCAGCATTTT,CASSSTTVNQPQHF
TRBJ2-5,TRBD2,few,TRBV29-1,TGCAGCGTTGCCCCACGACTAGCGGGAGGGCCCTCCGAGACCCAGTACTTC,CSVAPRLAGGPSETQYF
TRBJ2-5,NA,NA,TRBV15,TGTGCCACCAGCAGAGATCTCTTGGAGACCCAGTACTTC,CATSRDLLETQYF
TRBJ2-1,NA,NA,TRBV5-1,TGCGCCAGCAAACTCGAGGGCAGCGATGAGCAGTTCTTC,CASKLEGSDEQFF
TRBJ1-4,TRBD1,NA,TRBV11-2,TGTGCCAGCACCTTGACAGGGGCTAATGAAAAACTGTTTTTT,CASTLTGANEKLFF
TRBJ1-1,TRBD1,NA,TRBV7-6,TGTGCCAGCAGCACGCTGACAGGGAGAACGAACACTGAAGCTTTCTTT,CASSTLTGRTNTEAFF
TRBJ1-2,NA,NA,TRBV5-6,TGTGCCAGCAGCTCGGACATATCGGAAGGATATGGCTACACCTTC,CASSSDISEGYGYTF
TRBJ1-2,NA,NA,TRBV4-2,TGTGCCAGCAGCCAAGTGACACAGGGTGGGAACTATGGCTACACCTTC,CASSQVTQGGNYGYTF
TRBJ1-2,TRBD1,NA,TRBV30,TGTGCCTGGAGTAGAGACAGGGGGCTAGGTGGCTACACCTTC,CAWSRDRGLGGYTF
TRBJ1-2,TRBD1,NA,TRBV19,TGTGCCAGTATTCCTGGACAGGGGTACTATGGCTACACCTTC,CASIPGQGYYGYTF
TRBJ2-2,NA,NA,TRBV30,TGTGCCTGGAATTACGGGGGCACCGGGGAGCTGTTTTTT,CAWNYGGTGELFF